What follows are 24 T cell receptor beta chains derived from one specimen sequenced in a study of cytomegalovirus exposure and HLA in healthy donors. Use of 60 Vbeta and 13 Jbeta primers characterized the PCR. Sequencing used immunoSEQ multiplex PCR; TCRdb keeps in-frame clones, though not all of them. The sample holds around 57,000 clones. Input material: PBMCs. The receptors come from a woman aged 45 to 65 in good health and CMV-seropositive.

The chain carries TRBV5-1 and TRBJ2-3; 7 positions match TRBD2. Germline V CDR1 and CDR2: SGHRS, YFSETQ. This CDR3 region has 15 residues. After removal of 0 bases from V and 1 base from J, the junction contained 2 bases not matched to a gene. CDR3: CASSLDSGRTDTQYF. CDR3 DNA: TGCGCCAGCAGCTTGGATAGCGGGCGCACAGATACGCAGTATTTT.

The V call is TRBV6-5, the J call TRBJ2-7; D is possibly TRBD1 (6 bases). V lost 6 bases to trimming and J lost 7 bases, with 16 bases between them. CDR1 and CDR2 (germline): MNHEY, SVGAGI. CDR3 length equals 13 residues. The CDR3 DNA reads TGTGCCAGCAGAATTGAATTGGGGGCGGAGCAGTACTTC. Protein sequence: CASRIELGAEQYF.

The genes are TRBV5-1 and TRBJ2-1; the match to TRBD2 covers 12 bases. Trimming took 0 bases from V and 9 from J; bases not matched to a gene: 7. The CDR3 has 16 amino acids. CDR1 and CDR2 from the germline V gene are SGHRS and YFSETQ. CDR3 DNA sequence: TGCGCCAGCAGCTTGGAATCTAGCGGGAGGGCCAGTGAGCAGTTCTTC. Translated, it gives CASSLESSGRASEQFF.

The V and J genes are TRBV7-9 and TRBJ2-7; 12 nucleotides match TRBD1. Looked up from germline, CDR1 is SEHNR and CDR2 is FQNEAQ (reference sequence). The V and J ends lost 5 bases and 2 bases, in that order; junction bases with no gene match: 7. The CDR3 is made up of 16 amino acids. As DNA, the CDR3 is TGTGCCAGCAGCCACTCCCGGGACAGGGGGCCCTACGAGCAGTACTTC. Its protein product is CASSHSRDRGPYEQYF.

V is TRBV29-1 and J is TRBJ1-3; 8 bases align to TRBD1. Germline V gene lookup returns CDR1 SQVTM and CDR2 ANQGSEA. V trimming: 6 bases; J trimming: 0 bases; junction bases outside the gene matches: 4. CDR3 length equals 14 residues. The CDR3 sequence is CSVEQGVSGNTIYF. Here the CDR3 DNA reads TGCAGCGTCGAACAGGGGGTCTCTGGAAACACCATATATTTT.

The V and J genes are TRBV2 and TRBJ2-1, with no clear D. There are 13 residues in the CDR3. Germline lookup yields CDR1 SNHLY and CDR2 FYNNEI. Trimming removed 5 bases from V and 5 bases from J, with 10 bases in between. CDR3 loop: CASSSVENNEQFF. CDR3 nucleotides: TGTGCCAGCAGTTCCGTCGAGAACAATGAGCAGTTCTTC.

This chain links TRBV28 with TRBJ2-1, with 8 bases aligning to TRBD2. Germline lookup yields CDR1 MDHEN and CDR2 SYDVKM. The junction had 6 bases not matched to a gene; V was cut back by 5 bases and J by 9 bases. The CDR3 contains 13 residues. This CDR3 is CASSTDGGGEQFF. The CDR3 bases are TGTGCCAGCAGTACGGACGGGGGGGGTGAGCAGTTCTTC.

The CDR3 reads CASSQARAFHQYF. The CDR3 DNA follows: TGCGCCAGCAGCCAAGCCAGGGCCTTTCATCAGTACTTC. The chain is built from TRBV4-1 and TRBJ2-4; weak D call: TRBD1 (5 bases). V lost 1 base, J lost 12 bases, and 13 bases lay in between. The CDR3 length is 13 residues. Germline V gives CDR1 MGHRA, CDR2 YSYEKL.

V and J are TRBV11-2 and TRBJ2-7; D gene ambiguous. Per germline, CDR1 SGHAT and CDR2 FQNNGV. Trimming took off 2 bases at V and 0 bases at J, with 11 bases between the two ends. The length of the CDR3 is 15 residues. CDR3 residues: CASSLIHTSSYEQYF. CDR3 coding DNA: TGTGCCAGCAGCTTAATACACACATCCTCCTACGAGCAGTACTTC.

This rearrangement joins TRBV5-1 to TRBJ2-7, with D perhaps matching TRBD1 (6 bases). This CDR3 region has 14 residues. In germline, CDR1 is SGHRS, CDR2 YFSETQ. V lost 6 bases to trimming and J lost 5 bases, with 18 bases between them. CDR3 residues: CASNWGSGVDEQYF. CDR3 bases: TGCGCCAGCAATTGGGGTTCAGGGGTGGACGAGCAGTACTTC.

V gene TRBV10-3 combines with J gene TRBJ2-5, with D possibly TRBD2 on 7 matching bases. V was clipped by 8 bases and J by 4 bases, with 17 bases between them. CDR1 is ENHRY, CDR2 SYGVKD, per germline. The CDR3 length is 14 residues. The CDR3 DNA reads as TGTGCCATCGCGAGGGGGGGGGCCCGAGAGACCCAGTACTTC. The encoded protein is CAIARGGARETQYF.

The chain uses TRBV27 and TRBJ2-7; 7 positions agree with TRBD2. The CDR3 sequence is 16 residues long. Germline V gene data show CDR1 as MNHEY and CDR2 as SMNVEV (reference sequence). With V trimmed by 9 bases and J by 6 bases, 20 bases remained unmatched. The CDR3 spells CASPPKSPSGFGEQYF. Written as DNA, the CDR3 is TGTGCCAGTCCCCCTAAAAGTCCTAGCGGCTTCGGCGAGCAGTACTTC.

Here the CDR3 DNA reads TGTGCCTGGAGTGTACGGGGTGGTCAGGGGGGATTTCGCGGCTACACCTTC. Its translation: CAWSVRGGQGGFRGYTF. The J gene is TRBJ1-2, the V gene TRBV30; 7 bases are shared with TRBD1. Germline V gene data show CDR1 as GTSNPN and CDR2 as SVGIG (reference sequence). Losses at the gene ends were 0 bases for V and 8 bases for J; bases not matched to a gene: 18. CDR3 length: 17 amino acids.

The chain joins TRBV6-4 to TRBJ1-6; 7 bases are a match to TRBD1. CDR3 length: 15 residues. The trim removed 3 bases at V and 7 bases at J, leaving 6 bases unmatched. Germline V lookup: CDR1 MRHNA, CDR2 SNTAGT. The CDR3 sequence: CASSEYTGVNSPLHF. In nucleotides, the CDR3 is TGTGCCAGCAGTGAATATACAGGGGTGAATTCACCCCTCCACTTT.

In nucleotides, the CDR3 is TGTGCCAGCAGCCCCCGGGACAGGGGGCCTCAGTACTTC. Protein sequence: CASSPRDRGPQYF. J is TRBJ2-7 and V is TRBV6-4, with 12 bases that match TRBD1. The CDR3 extends over 13 amino acids. Germline V gives CDR1 MRHNA, CDR2 SNTAGT. The ends lost 6 bases at V and 10 bases at J; junction bases unmatched: 7.

This sequence joins TRBV4-2 and TRBJ2-3; TRBD2 is a possible D gene (6 bases). Per the germline V gene, CDR1 is LGHNA and CDR2 is YNFKEQ. The CDR3 is 17 amino acids. V shed 1 base and J shed 1 base, with 15 bases lying between them. CDR3 region: CASSQGMAGRRTDTQYF. In nucleotides, the CDR3 is TGTGCCAGCAGCCAAGGGATGGCGGGGAGGCGCACAGATACGCAGTATTTT.

J is TRBJ2-7 and V is TRBV7-3; no clear D. The CDR3 contains 12 residues. Germline V gives CDR1 SGHTA, CDR2 FQGTGA. Trimming removed 4 bases at V and 6 bases at J, with 10 bases between. The CDR3 protein is CASSSTGGEQYF. The CDR3 DNA follows: TGTGCCAGCAGCTCCACCGGTGGCGAGCAGTACTTC.

The rearrangement uses TRBV18 and TRBJ1-4; 8 bases align to TRBD1. This CDR3 has 14 residues. V dropped 5 bases and J dropped 4; count of bases not matched to a gene: 3. CDR1 is KGHSH, CDR2 LQKENI, per germline. CDR3 region: CASSMTGVNEKLFF. For the CDR3, the DNA is TGTGCCAGCTCAATGACAGGGGTTAATGAAAAACTGTTTTTT.

The gene calls are TRBV6-1 and TRBJ2-7; D is possibly TRBD2 (5 bases). Germline V gene data show CDR1 as MNHNS and CDR2 as SASEGT. The CDR3 length is 15 residues. The V gene lost 4 bases and the J gene lost 0 bases, with 13 bases spanning the gap. The CDR3: CASSGRTSSSYEQYF. The DNA of the CDR3 is TGTGCCAGCAGTGGTAGGACTTCAAGCTCCTACGAGCAGTACTTC.

The rearrangement joins TRBV7-9 to TRBJ2-3, with 9 positions matching TRBD2. The CDR3 runs 15 residues. Per the germline V gene, CDR1 is SEHNR and CDR2 is FQNEAQ (reference sequence). The V segment lost 4 bases and the J segment 0 bases; nucleotides outside the gene matches: 2. CDR3 sequence (DNA): TGTGCCAGCAGCTCTAGCGGGGCGAGCACAGATACGCAGTATTTT. Translated, it gives CASSSSGASTDTQYF.

The chain has TRBV10-3 and TRBJ2-1; 8 bases align to TRBD2. The CDR3 runs to 15 residues. The V gene's germline CDR1 is ENHRY and CDR2 SYGVKD. With V trimmed by 2 bases and J by 7 bases, 7 bases remained unmatched. As DNA, the CDR3 is TGTGCCATCAGTGAGGCGGGAGGAGGGAGGAATGAGCAGTTCTTC. Translation gives CAISEAGGGRNEQFF.

The gene calls are TRBV11-2 and TRBJ2-7, with 8 bases lining up with TRBD2. The CDR3 totals 12 residues. V lost 6 bases to trimming and J lost 6 bases; unmatched junction nucleotides: 4. The V gene's germline CDR1 is SGHAT and CDR2 FQNNGV. The CDR3 DNA follows: TGTGCCAGCAGACCGGGACTAGGCGAGCAGTACTTC. Translation gives CASRPGLGEQYF. Full variable domain (missing parts from reference TRBV11-2 and TRBJ2-7): EAGVAQSPRYKIIEKRQSVAFWCNPISGHATLYWYQQILGQGPKLLIQFQNNGVVDDSQLPKDRFSAERLKGVDSTLKIQPAKLEDSAVYLCASRPGLGEQYFGPGTRLTVT.

V and J are TRBV4-1 and TRBJ1-4; 8 positions agree with TRBD1. The CDR3 is 15 residues long. In germline, CDR1 is MGHRA, CDR2 YSYEKL. The V and J ends lost 4 bases and 5 bases, in that order; junction bases with no gene match: 6. CDR3 protein: CASSPAGTGNEKLFF. The CDR3 DNA reads TGCGCCAGCAGCCCGGCGGGGACAGGCAATGAAAAACTGTTTTTT.

V is TRBV6-6 and J is TRBJ1-2; D might be TRBD1 (6 bases). Germline assignment: CDR1 MNHNY and CDR2 SVGAGI (reference sequence). V was cut by 7 bases and J by 8 bases, with 20 bases left in between. The CDR3 has 14 residues. The DNA for the CDR3 is TGTGCCAGCAATAAAGTAGGACAGACGGACGGCTACACCTTC. Protein: CASNKVGQTDGYTF.